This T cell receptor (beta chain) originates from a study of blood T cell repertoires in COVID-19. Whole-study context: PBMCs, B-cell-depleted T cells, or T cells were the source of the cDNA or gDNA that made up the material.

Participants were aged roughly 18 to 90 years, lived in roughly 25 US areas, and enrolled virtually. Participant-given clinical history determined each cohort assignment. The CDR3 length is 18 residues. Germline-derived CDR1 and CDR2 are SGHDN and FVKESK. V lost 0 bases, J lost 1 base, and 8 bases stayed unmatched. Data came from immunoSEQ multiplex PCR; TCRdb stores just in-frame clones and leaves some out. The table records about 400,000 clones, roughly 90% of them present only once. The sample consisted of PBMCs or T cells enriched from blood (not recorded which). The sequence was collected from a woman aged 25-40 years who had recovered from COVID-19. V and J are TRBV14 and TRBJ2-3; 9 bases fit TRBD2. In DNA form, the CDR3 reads TGTGCCAGCAGCCAAGATCGGGGTTGGACTAGCGGCACAGATACGCAGTATTTT. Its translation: CASSQDRGWTSGTDTQYF.